The 13 T cell receptor beta chains reported below all come from one sample, sequenced in a study of shared clonotypes between healthy human individuals. The table came from immunoSEQ multiplex PCR; TCRdb's copy has only in-frame clones and leaves some out. Here the sample spans roughly 2,000,000 clones, roughly 93% being singletons. Naive CD8 populations comprised CD45RO-negative cells positively selected for CCR7, excluding terminally differentiated effector memory CD45RA+ cells. Material for sequencing was naive CD8+ T cells from PBMCs. The source is a man aged 18-30 years in good health. Some clones in this sample may be carry-over from other donors' samples.

Concerning this clone: The identical CDR3 is also encoded by other nucleotide sequences in the sample. The J gene is TRBJ2-7, the V gene TRBV5-4; D possibly corresponds to TRBD2 (5 bases). This CDR3 is built from 12 residues. Looked up from germline, CDR1 is SGHNT and CDR2 is YYREEE (reference sequence). V shed 4 bases and J shed 6 bases, with 11 bases lying between them. The CDR3 DNA follows: TGTGCCAGCAGCCCTGGCGGGTCCGAGCAGTACTTC. Translation: CASSPGGSEQYF.

The sample holds one count of this clone. This chain uses TRBV10-3 with TRBJ1-2; D not resolved. V was trimmed by 5 bases and J by 4 bases, leaving 17 bases between them. The CDR3 covers 15 residues. The germline CDR1 and CDR2 sequences are ENHRY and SYGVKD. This chain's CDR3 is CAISISVSRSYGYTF. CDR3 sequence (DNA): TGTGCCATCAGTATAAGTGTGAGTAGGAGCTATGGCTACACCTTC.

The genes are TRBV21-1 and TRBJ2-3; the DNA was not used to check the table's D call, TRBD2. TRBV21-1 is flagged as a pseudogene. The CDR3 extends over 16 amino acids. As DNA, the CDR3 is TGTGCCAGCAGCAAAAGACTAGCGGGAGGGACAGATACGCAGTATTTT. Its translation is CASSKRLAGGTDTQYF.

The chain recombines TRBV28 with TRBJ2-7; 7 bases agree with TRBD1. Trimming at V came to 3 bases and at J to 4 bases, leaving 12 bases not matched to a gene. The CDR3 sequence is 16 residues long. The V gene's germline CDR1 is MDHEN and CDR2 SYDVKM. The CDR3 here is CASSFGDGTAWYEQYF. The CDR3 DNA reads as TGTGCCAGCAGTTTCGGGGACGGGACAGCGTGGTACGAGCAGTACTTC.

The chain uses TRBV13 and TRBJ2-5, with TRBD2 matching 8 bases. The V gene's germline CDR1 is PRHDT and CDR2 FYEKMQ (reference sequence). The V segment lost 3 bases and the J segment 2 bases; nucleotides outside the gene matches: 11. The CDR3 sequence is 17 residues long. This chain's CDR3 is CASSFHPLGGDQETQYF. The CDR3 bases are TGTGCCAGCAGCTTCCACCCTCTCGGGGGGGATCAAGAGACCCAGTACTTC.

The gene calls are TRBV29-1 and TRBJ1-1; TRBD1 matches at 12 bases. Germline V gene lookup returns CDR1 SQVTM and CDR2 ANQGSEA. Losses at the gene ends were 4 bases for V and 6 bases for J; bases not matched to a gene: 3. This CDR3 has 13 amino acids. The CDR3 sequence is CSVAGQGAAEAFF. The CDR3 DNA reads TGCAGCGTTGCGGGACAGGGGGCCGCTGAAGCTTTCTTT.

The J gene is TRBJ1-5, the V gene TRBV2; D might be TRBD1 (6 bases). V lost 2 bases, J lost 7 bases, and 18 bases lay in between. The CDR3 has 16 residues. CDR1 and CDR2 from the germline V gene are SNHLY and FYNNEI. The CDR3 sequence: CASSESLGGGIQPQHF. The CDR3 DNA reads as TGTGCCAGCAGTGAATCGTTAGGAGGGGGGATCCAGCCCCAGCATTTT.

CDR3 sequence: CASSQPAVSSYEQYF. The CDR3 bases are TGTGCCAGCAGTCAGCCGGCCGTCAGCTCCTACGAGCAGTACTTC. The rearrangement uses TRBV28 and TRBJ2-7; the D is unclear. The CDR3 length is 15 residues. Germline V gene lookup returns CDR1 MDHEN and CDR2 SYDVKM. The ends were cut back, 5 bases at V and 0 bases at J, with 14 bases in the middle.

V gene TRBV28 combines with J gene TRBJ1-2; a possible D gene is TRBD1 (5 bases). V lost 7 bases to trimming and J lost 4 bases, with 19 bases between them. Germline CDR1 is MDHEN and CDR2 is SYDVKM. CDR3 length equals 15 residues. The CDR3, as DNA: TGTGCCAGCACTCTCAGGGCGGCGGACACCTATGGCTACACCTTC. Residues: CASTLRAADTYGYTF.

This sequence joins TRBV28 and TRBJ2-7; the match to TRBD2 covers 7 bases. CDR3 length: 16 residues. The V gene's germline CDR1 is MDHEN and CDR2 SYDVKM. V shed 3 bases, J shed 1 base, and the junction held 9 bases outside the gene matches. This CDR3 reads CASSFSLAVNSYEQYF. The CDR3 coding sequence is TGTGCCAGCAGTTTTAGCCTAGCGGTGAATTCCTACGAGCAGTACTTC.

This chain uses TRBV6-6 with TRBJ2-2; D is perhaps TRBD1 or TRBD2 (5 bases each). The CDR3 extends over 14 amino acids. CDR1 is MNHNY, CDR2 SVGAGI, per germline (reference sequence). The ends were cut back, 10 bases at V and 2 bases at J, with 14 bases in the middle. The CDR3 region is CAIRRTYNTGELFF. The CDR3 DNA is TGTGCCATAAGGAGGACATATAACACCGGGGAGCTGTTTTTT.

The V gene is TRBV27, the J gene TRBJ2-7; 7 bases fit TRBD1. The CDR3 has 12 residues. Looked up from germline, CDR1 is MNHEY and CDR2 is SMNVEV (reference sequence). Trimming cost V 11 bases and J 7 bases; bases outside gene matches: 11. CDR3 sequence: CAVRTGAGEQYF. As DNA, the CDR3 is TGTGCCGTCCGCACAGGGGCAGGGGAGCAGTACTTC.

The chain combines TRBV4-1 with TRBJ2-5; D is unresolved. V was shortened by 1 base and J by 4 bases, with 13 bases between the two germline ends. CDR1 and CDR2 from the germline V gene are MGHRA and YSYEKL. This CDR3 is 15 amino acids long. CDR3 DNA: TGCGCCAGCAGCCAAGCCATAGGGTTTTCAGAGACCCAGTACTTC. Encoded protein: CASSQAIGFSETQYF.